These 8 T cell receptor beta chains were sequenced from one sample in a study of human T cells and chemical hapten exposure. TCRdb fed the RACE reads into MiXCR, producing one record per CDR3 protein. The sample carries fewer than 85,000 distinct CDR3 sequences, approximately 8.1% recorded once. The time point is: healthy volunteer bleed at 6 weeks. It was from unfractionated whole blood that total RNA was extracted. Sequencing input: whole blood. The receptors stem from a female donor in good health. Some clones in this sample may be carry-over from other donors' samples.

This clonotype was seen ten or more times. This rearrangement joins TRBV28 to TRBJ2-5; no reliable D call. CDR3 length equals 14 residues. With 5 bases removed from V and 4 bases from J, the gap between germline ends came to 14 bases. The germline CDR1 and CDR2 sequences are MDHEN and SYDVKM. The CDR3 nucleotides are TGTGCCAGCAGTGAGCTTGGGTCTGGAGAGACCCAGTACTTC. Its translation is CASSELGSGETQYF. The variable domain in full, completed from reference TRBV28 and TRBJ2-5, reads DVKVTQSSRYLVKRTGEKVFLECVQDMDHENMFWYRQDPGLGLRLIYFSYDVKMKEKGDIPEGYSVSREKKERFSLILESASTNQTSMYLCASSELGSGETQYFGPGTRLLVL.

J is TRBJ2-5 and V is TRBV5-1; TRBD2 matches at 8 bases. Germline lookup yields CDR1 SGHRS and CDR2 YFSETQ. V was pared by 6 bases and J by 5 bases, with 15 bases of the junction left unmatched. The CDR3 runs to 16 residues. The CDR3 spells CASTTVGLAGAETQYF. In DNA form, the CDR3 reads TGCGCCAGCACTACAGTTGGGCTAGCGGGTGCGGAGACCCAGTACTTC.

The chain uses TRBV27 and TRBJ1-5, with D possibly being TRBD1 (5 bases). This CDR3 region has 16 residues. Germline loops: CDR1 MNHEY, CDR2 SMNVEV (reference sequence). V was trimmed by 5 bases and J by 6 bases, leaving 20 bases between them. CDR3 region: CASSPLRAQGGQPQHF. For the CDR3, the DNA is TGTGCCAGCAGTCCCCTCCGAGCCCAGGGTGGTCAGCCCCAGCATTTT.

V is TRBV2 and J is TRBJ2-7; TRBD2 matches 15 bases. Unmatched junction bases numbered 3, after V lost 3 bases and J lost 3 bases. This CDR3 has 16 residues. Germline V CDR1 and CDR2: SNHLY, FYNNEI. CDR3 in DNA: TGTGCCAGCAGTGAGGGACTAGCGGGGGGCGGCTACGAGCAGTACTTC. It translates to CASSEGLAGGGYEQYF. The whole variable domain, filled in from reference TRBV2 and TRBJ2-7, reads EPEVTQTPSHQVTQMGQEVILRCVPISNHLYFYWYRQILGQKVEFLVSFYNNEISEKSEIFDDQFSVERPDGSNFTLKIRSTKLEDSAMYFCASSEGLAGGGYEQYFGPGTRLTVT.

This clonotype was counted a few times. The chain links TRBV3-1 to TRBJ2-2; D unresolved. Trimming stripped 2 bases from V and 0 bases from J, with 1 base between. Germline CDR1 reads LGHDT; CDR2 reads YNNKEL (reference sequence). CDR3 length: 13 amino acids. DNA for the CDR3: TGTGCCAGCAGCCAAACGAACACCGGGGAGCTGTTTTTT. Amino acid sequence: CASSQTNTGELFF.

V usage is TRBV28 and J usage is TRBJ2-1; a weak D match, TRBD2 (5 bases). This CDR3 is 15 amino acids long. Trimming removed 5 bases at V and 8 bases at J, with 19 bases between. Per the germline V gene, CDR1 is MDHEN and CDR2 is SYDVKM. The CDR3 protein is CASSPSGEPGDEQFF. The DNA for the CDR3 is TGTGCCAGCAGTCCGTCCGGTGAACCCGGGGATGAGCAGTTCTTC.

This clonotype was recorded at least ten times. The chain combines TRBV27 with TRBJ2-7, with a weak D call TRBD2 (6 bases). V lost 1 base and J lost 5, with 12 bases in between. The CDR3 is 14 amino acids. Germline assignment: CDR1 MNHEY and CDR2 SMNVEV (reference sequence). The CDR3 loop reads CASSLWSGRHEQYF. CDR3 DNA: TGTGCCAGCAGTTTATGGTCAGGGAGGCACGAGCAGTACTTC.

This clonotype has more than one count but fewer than ten. J is TRBJ1-2 and V is TRBV12-3 or TRBV12-4; D may be TRBD1 (5 bases). The V end was cut by 3 bases, the J end by 6 bases, with 14 bases between. CDR3 length: 14 amino acids. The CDR3 loop is CASSFRVRSDGYTF. For the CDR3, the DNA is TGTGCCAGCAGTTTCAGGGTTAGAAGTGATGGCTACACCTTC.